Listed below are T cell receptor beta chains from one sample, sequenced in a study of T-cell memory formation after mild COVID-19. Each CDR3 protein gets one entry after TCRdb re-called the 5' RACE reads with MiXCR. Of fewer than 250,000 distinct CDR3 sequences listed, 27% are singletons. The sequenced material came from PBMCs or a T cell subset sorted from them (not recorded which). The source is an adult woman who had mild COVID-19 (a few samples of this study predate the infection). Cell type and time point are not known. CDR3s include the opening cysteine and the closing phenylalanine or tryptophan. Fields, in order: J gene, clone size, V gene, D gene, CDR3 DNA, CDR3 protein. The D gene is left open where the match is weak. The listing skips clone size in some rows; elsewhere it reads once, few, many or a size class.

TRBJ2-7 NA TRBV5-6 TRBD1 TGTGCCAGCAGCGAACAGGGGGGCGAGCAGTACTTC CASSEQGGEQYF
TRBJ2-1 NA TRBV3-1 TRBD2 TGTGCCAGCAGCCAATCACTAGCGGAGCAGTTCTTC CASSQSLAEQFF
TRBJ2-5 few TRBV30 NA TGTGCCTGGAAAGGAGGGGGGCAAGAGACCCAGTACTTC CAWKGGGQETQYF
TRBJ2-1 NA TRBV11-3 NA TGTGCCAGCAGCTTAGTAGGGGGGACAAGACTTGAGCAGTTCTTC CASSLVGGTRLEQFF
TRBJ2-7 NA TRBV28 NA TGTGCCAGCAGTTTAATGTGGGAGCAGTACTTC CASSLMWEQYF
TRBJ2-5 few TRBV5-1 TRBD1 TGCGCCAGCAGCCGTCTACAGAGACAGGGGATAACCCAGTACTTC CASSRLQRQGITQYF
TRBJ2-7 NA TRBV6-5 NA TGTGCCAGCAGTTATCGCAGCACCTCCTACGAGCAGTACTTC CASSYRSTSYEQYF
TRBJ2-7 NA TRBV7-9 TRBD1 TGTGCCAGCAGCTTACCCGGACAGGGGAAGTACTTC CASSLPGQGKYF
TRBJ2-3 NA TRBV15 TRBD2 TGTGCCACCAGCAGAGAGGGGTCACTAGCGGGGGTCCACACAGATACGCAGTATTTT CATSREGSLAGVHTDTQYF
TRBJ2-1 once TRBV7-9 NA TGTGCCAGCAGCTTAGAAGCCCTCTGGGGCAATGAGCAGTTCTTC CASSLEALWGNEQFF